The T cell receptor (beta chain) described here comes from a study of T cell responses to AZD1222 COVID-19 vaccine. Germline loops: CDR1 MNHEY, CDR2 SVGAGI. The CDR3 has 12 amino acids. V dropped 7 bases and J dropped 2; count of bases not matched to a gene: 1. TCRdb's table, derived via immunoSEQ multiplex PCR, lists solely in-frame clones and lacks some. The sample consists of roughly 81,000 clones, 75% to 90% of them appearing once. This clone was counted only a few times. The sequencing used peripheral blood, collected on day 0 of AZD1222 vaccination. The V call is TRBV6-5, the J call TRBJ1-2; 7 nucleotides line up with TRBD1. This sequence originates from an adult in good health. This CDR3 reads CASKGQNYGYTF. CDR3 coding DNA: TGTGCCAGCAAGGGACAGAACTATGGCTACACCTTC.